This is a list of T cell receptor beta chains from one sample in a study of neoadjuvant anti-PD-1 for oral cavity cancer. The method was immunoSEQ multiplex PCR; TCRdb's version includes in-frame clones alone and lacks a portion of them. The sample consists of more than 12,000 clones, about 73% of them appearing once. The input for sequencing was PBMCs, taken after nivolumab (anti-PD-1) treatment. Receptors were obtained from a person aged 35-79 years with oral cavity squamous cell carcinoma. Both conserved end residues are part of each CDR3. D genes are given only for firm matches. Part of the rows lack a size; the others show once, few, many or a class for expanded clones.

CDR3: CASSVGWASNEQYF
DNA: TGTGCCAGCAGCGTAGGGTGGGCGTCGAACGAGCAGTACTTC
size: NA
V: TRBV9
D: NA
J: TRBJ2-7

CDR3: CASSPGLAGGPGTQYF
DNA: TGTGCCAGCAGCCCCGGACTAGCGGGAGGGCCAGGGACCCAGTACTTC
size: NA
V: TRBV7-6
D: TRBD2
J: TRBJ2-5

CDR3: CASSLLAGGPYEQYF
DNA: TGTGCCAGCAGCTTACTAGCGGGAGGGCCCTACGAGCAGTACTTC
size: NA
V: TRBV7-2
D: TRBD2
J: TRBJ2-7

CDR3: CASRLSGQTTEQYF
DNA: TGCGCCAGCAGGTTGAGTGGTCAGACTACCGAGCAATACTTC
size: few
V: TRBV5-1
D: NA
J: TRBJ2-7

CDR3: CASSAWDYGYTF
DNA: TGTGCCAGTAGTGCCTGGGACTACGGCTACACCTTC
size: few
V: TRBV19
D: NA
J: TRBJ1-2

CDR3: CAWSVMENTGELFF
DNA: TGTGCCTGGAGTGTAATGGAGAACACCGGGGAGCTGTTTTTT
size: NA
V: TRBV30
D: NA
J: TRBJ2-2

CDR3: CASSATRADADTQYF
DNA: TGTGCCAGCAGTGCGACAAGGGCCGATGCGGATACGCAGTATTTT
size: once
V: TRBV6-1
D: NA
J: TRBJ2-3

CDR3: CASSQIATTYEQYF
DNA: TGTGCCAGCAGCCAAATTGCGACCACCTACGAGCAGTACTTC
size: NA
V: TRBV4-2
D: NA
J: TRBJ2-7

CDR3: CATSRDEGAGYGYTF
DNA: TGTGCCACCAGCAGAGATGAAGGGGCGGGCTATGGCTACACCTTC
size: NA
V: TRBV15
D: NA
J: TRBJ1-2

CDR3: CASSQTTNEQFF
DNA: TGTGCCAGCAGCCAGACTACTAATGAGCAGTTCTTC
size: NA
V: TRBV6-5
D: NA
J: TRBJ2-1

CDR3: CASSQRNNEQFF
DNA: TGTGCCAGCAGTCAAAGGAACAATGAGCAGTTCTTC
size: NA
V: TRBV6-1
D: NA
J: TRBJ2-1

CDR3: CASSFVGGPSSGANVLTF
DNA: TGTGCCAGCAGTTTCGTGGGAGGGCCTTCCTCTGGGGCCAACGTCCTGACTTTC
size: few
V: TRBV27
D: TRBD2
J: TRBJ2-6

CDR3: CASSLVAGQPYEQYF
DNA: TGTGCCAGCAGCTTGGTAGCGGGACAGCCCTACGAGCAGTACTTC
size: NA
V: TRBV7-8
D: NA
J: TRBJ2-7

CDR3: CASSSGLAGNSYEQYF
DNA: TGTGCCAGCAGCTCCGGACTAGCGGGGAACTCCTACGAGCAGTACTTC
size: NA
V: TRBV7-9
D: TRBD2
J: TRBJ2-7

CDR3: CASSLARQYPGETQYF
DNA: TGTGCCAGCAGCTTAGCAAGACAGTACCCTGGGGAGACCCAGTACTTC
size: NA
V: TRBV11-2
D: NA
J: TRBJ2-5

CDR3: CASSFRTGEGNTIYF
DNA: TGTGCCAGCAGCTTTCGGACAGGGGAAGGAAACACCATATATTTT
size: NA
V: TRBV5-6
D: TRBD1
J: TRBJ1-3

CDR3: CASSIPPRLAGSNTGELFF
DNA: TGTGCCAGTAGTATCCCCCCTCGACTAGCGGGAAGCAACACCGGGGAGCTGTTTTTT
size: few
V: TRBV19
D: TRBD2
J: TRBJ2-2

CDR3: CASSQGTASNEKLFF
DNA: TGCGCCAGCAGCCAAGGGACGGCTAGTAATGAAAAACTGTTTTTT
size: NA
V: TRBV4-1
D: NA
J: TRBJ1-4

CDR3: CASSPTRGLAEAFF
DNA: TGTGCCAGCAGCCCTACCAGGGGGCTGGCTGAAGCTTTCTTT
size: few
V: TRBV7-8
D: TRBD1
J: TRBJ1-1